This is a list of T cell receptor beta chains from one sample in a study of T cells in Graves' hyperthyroidism and ophthalmopathy. From the multiplex PCR reads, TCRdb called clonotypes with MiXCR, one entry per CDR3 protein. The repertoire has approximately 600,000 distinct CDR3 sequences, around 13% of them found once; the top ten carry roughly 5.5%. The material sequenced was blood. The receptor source for this set is a woman aged 25 to 39 with Graves' hyperthyroidism that later progressed to Graves' ophthalmopathy. Both conserved end residues are part of each CDR3. D genes are given only for firm matches. Not every row has a clone size; where given, it reads once, few, many or a size class.

j_gene,d_gene,abundance,v_gene,CDR3nt,CDR3aa
TRBJ2-3,-,few,TRBV2,TGTGCCAGCAGTGTGGGGGCGGGAGATACGCAGTATTTT,CASSVGAGDTQYF
TRBJ2-1,-,few,TRBV20-1,TGCAGTGCTTCAAAGGGGGTAGCCTACAATGAGCAGTTCTTC,CSASKGVAYNEQFF
TRBJ2-1,-,-,TRBV7-9,TGTGCCAGCAGCTTAGATGGGACCAAGCAGTTCTTC,CASSLDGTKQFF
TRBJ1-2,TRBD1,many,TRBV6-1,TGTGCCAGCAGTTATGGCGGTGACAGGGCCTATGGCTACACCTTC,CASSYGGDRAYGYTF
TRBJ2-7,TRBD1,many,TRBV9,TGTGCCAGCGACCCTCTTGGGACAGGGGGTAGAGAGCAGTACTTC,CASDPLGTGGREQYF
TRBJ2-2,-,few,TRBV19,TGTGCCAGTAGTATCAATAGGTACACCGGGGAGCTGTTTTTT,CASSINRYTGELFF
TRBJ2-3,-,many,TRBV2,TGTGCCAACCTTGTGCCTCGCACAGATACGCAGTATTTT,CANLVPRTDTQYF
TRBJ2-7,-,many,TRBV29-1,TGCAGCGTTGAGGAGTCCCACGAGCAGTACTTC,CSVEESHEQYF
TRBJ2-3,TRBD2,-,TRBV5-1,TGCGCCAGCAGCCCGGGACTAGCGGGAGGGCCGGTGACAGATACGCAGTATTTT,CASSPGLAGGPVTDTQYF
TRBJ2-3,-,many,TRBV6-1,TGTGCCAGCAGTGAGAGGGGTCACGGAGATACGCAGTATTTT,CASSERGHGDTQYF
TRBJ1-3,-,many,TRBV19,TGTGCCAGTAGTAAACGTGGCGCGCAGGGAGGAACTGGAAACACCATATATTTT,CASSKRGAQGGTGNTIYF
TRBJ2-5,-,-,TRBV6-1,TGTGCCAGCAGCGCCACCGGGACTTCAGGGTACTTC,CASSATGTSGYF
TRBJ2-1,TRBD2,few,TRBV6-2/TRBV6-3,TGTGCCAGCAGTTATGATCAGACTAGCGGGAGGAAATGGAACTCCTACAATGAGCAGTTCTTC,CASSYDQTSGRKWNSYNEQFF